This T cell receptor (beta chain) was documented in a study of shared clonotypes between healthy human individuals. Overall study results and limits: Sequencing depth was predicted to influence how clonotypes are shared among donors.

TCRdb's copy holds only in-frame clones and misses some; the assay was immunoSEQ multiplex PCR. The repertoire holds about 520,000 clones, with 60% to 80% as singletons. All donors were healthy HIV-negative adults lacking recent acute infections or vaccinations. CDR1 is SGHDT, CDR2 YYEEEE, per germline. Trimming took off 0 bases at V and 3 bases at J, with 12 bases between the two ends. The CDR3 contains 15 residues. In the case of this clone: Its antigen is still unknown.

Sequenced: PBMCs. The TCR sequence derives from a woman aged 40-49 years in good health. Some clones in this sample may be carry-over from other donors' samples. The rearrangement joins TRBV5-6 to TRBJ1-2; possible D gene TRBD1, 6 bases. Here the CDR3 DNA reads TGTGCCAGCAGCTTGGTACAGGGCGGTGACTATGGCTACACCTTC. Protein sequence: CASSLVQGGDYGYTF.